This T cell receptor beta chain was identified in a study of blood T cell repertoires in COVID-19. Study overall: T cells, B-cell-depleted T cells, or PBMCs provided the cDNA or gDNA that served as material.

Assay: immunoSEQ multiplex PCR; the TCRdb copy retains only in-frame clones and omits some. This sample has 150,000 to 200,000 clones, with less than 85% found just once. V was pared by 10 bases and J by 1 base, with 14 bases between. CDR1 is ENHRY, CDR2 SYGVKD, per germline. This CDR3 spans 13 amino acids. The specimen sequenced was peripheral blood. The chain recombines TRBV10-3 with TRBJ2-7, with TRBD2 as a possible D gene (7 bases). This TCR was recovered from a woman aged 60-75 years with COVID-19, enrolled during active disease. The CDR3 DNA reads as TGTGCCACTAGGCGGGGGCGATCCTACGAGCAGTACTTC. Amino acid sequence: CATRRGRSYEQYF.